The clone carrying this T cell receptor (beta chain) showed up just a few times. The sample comes from a study of T-cell reconstitution after alpha-beta-depleted transplantation in children. It was with unique molecular identifiers that the TCRbeta library was prepared. TCRdb re-analysed the PCR reads in MiXCR, keeping a single row per CDR3 protein. The sample lists about 610,000 distinct CDR3 sequences, about 11% seen once, with approximately 4.1% in the top ten. The source was PBMCs from the stem cell graft donor, collected from the stem cell graft. This receptor was obtained from a human donor who donated a stem cell graft to a child with acute myeloid leukemia.

CDR3 coding DNA: TGTGCCAGCAGCTTATGGGGGGCACAGTCGCCGGAGACCCAGTACTTC. This translates into CASSLWGAQSPETQYF. The chain recombines TRBV7-2 with TRBJ2-5; D is possibly TRBD1 or TRBD2 (6 bases each). The CDR3 contains 16 residues. Trimming cost V 2 bases and J 5 bases, with 18 bases left between them. The germline V gene has CDR1 SGHTA and CDR2 FQGNSA.